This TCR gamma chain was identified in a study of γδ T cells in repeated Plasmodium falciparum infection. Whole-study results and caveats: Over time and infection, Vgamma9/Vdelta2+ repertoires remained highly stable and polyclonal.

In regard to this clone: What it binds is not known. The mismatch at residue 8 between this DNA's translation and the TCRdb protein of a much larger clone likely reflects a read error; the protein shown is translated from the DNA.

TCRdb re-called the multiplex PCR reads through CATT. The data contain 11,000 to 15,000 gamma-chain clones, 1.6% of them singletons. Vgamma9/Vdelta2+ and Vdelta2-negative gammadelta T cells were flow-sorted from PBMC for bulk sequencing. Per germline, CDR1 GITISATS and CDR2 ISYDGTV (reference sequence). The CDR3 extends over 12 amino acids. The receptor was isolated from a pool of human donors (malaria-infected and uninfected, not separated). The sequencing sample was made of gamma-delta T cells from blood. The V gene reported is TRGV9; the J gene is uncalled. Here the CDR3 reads CALWEVQPSELF. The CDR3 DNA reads TGTGCCTTGTGGGAGGTGCAACCTTCGGAACTCTTT.